This T cell receptor beta chain was observed in a study of OX40 agonist ivuxolimab in advanced cancers. Study-wide background: Age averaged 60 years (range about 20 to 80), and less than 85% were male. Two patients with cutaneous melanoma and one with hepatocellular carcinoma, three in total, showed partial responses.

The table came from immunoSEQ multiplex PCR; TCRdb's copy has only in-frame clones and leaves some out. The sample includes approximately 81,000 clones, about 88% of them seen just once. Overall study findings and caveats: What antigens the expanded peripheral T cells recognized was never established. Relative to CD4+ cells, CD8+ T cells on average had more expanded clones.

The CDR3 runs to 15 residues. Germline V gives CDR1 SEHNR, CDR2 FQNEAQ (reference sequence). V trimming: 5 bases; J trimming: 7 bases; junction bases outside the gene matches: 8. With respect to this clone: The antigen is not known.

V is TRBV7-9 and J is TRBJ1-5; 10 nucleotides agree with TRBD1. This clonotype was obtained from an adult with an advanced solid tumor such as melanoma, head and neck, liver or kidney cancer. The sample here was CD4+ or CD8+ T cells sorted from blood, taken in a trial of the OX40 agonist ivuxolimab. CDR3 region: CASSPGTGELQPQHF. CDR3 nucleotides: TGTGCCAGCAGCCCTGGGACAGGGGAGCTCCAGCCCCAGCATTTT.